Each of the 18 T cell receptor beta chains below was sequenced from the same sample in a study of T cell responses to AZD1222 COVID-19 vaccine. The repertoire was sequenced with immunoSEQ multiplex PCR; TCRdb's copy has only in-frame clones and lacks some. The sample consists of some 150,000 clones, around 85% of them appearing once. The sample consisted of peripheral blood, taken on day 0 of MenACWY control vaccination. The receptors originated from an adult in good health.

DNA for the CDR3: TGTGCCAGCAGTCGGGACTTTTACGAGCAGTACTTC. It encodes CASSRDFYEQYF. The J gene is TRBJ2-7, the V gene TRBV12-3 or TRBV12-4, with D perhaps matching TRBD2 (6 bases). V lost 5 bases and J lost 4, with 9 bases in between. CDR3 length equals 12 residues.

The chain uses TRBV6-2 or TRBV6-3 and TRBJ2-7; D is possibly TRBD1 (6 bases). The CDR3 totals 14 residues. The germline CDR1 and CDR2 sequences are MNHEY and SVGEGT. V lost 3 bases and J 2 bases, leaving 11 bases between the germline ends. CDR3 nucleotide sequence: TGTGCCAGCAGTTATCTAGGGGGAACCTACGAGCAGTACTTC. Amino acid sequence: CASSYLGGTYEQYF.

J is TRBJ2-5 and V is TRBV6-1; possibly TRBD1 for D (6 bases). The CDR3 runs 16 residues. V dropped 2 bases and J dropped 1 base, with 14 bases sitting between them. Germline assignment: CDR1 MNHNS and CDR2 SASEGT. CDR3: CASSEIALGGQETQYF. In DNA, the CDR3 is TGTGCCAGCAGTGAAATCGCGTTAGGGGGCCAAGAGACCCAGTACTTC.

The table lists this clone with a few counts. This chain links TRBV6-5 with TRBJ2-2; either TRBD1 or TRBD2 may supply D (5 bases each). Germline V gene lookup returns CDR1 MNHEY and CDR2 SVGAGI. This CDR3 has 14 residues. V lost 8 bases and J 8 bases, leaving 18 bases between the germline ends. The CDR3 is CASRRPGGQGELFF. As DNA, the CDR3 is TGTGCCAGCCGTAGACCTGGGGGTCAAGGGGAGCTGTTTTTT.

The chain uses TRBV2 and TRBJ1-2; 7 bases fit TRBD1. CDR1 is SNHLY, CDR2 FYNNEI, per germline. The CDR3 contains 14 residues. J gave up 2 bases and V 9 bases, and 9 bases lay outside the gene matches. CDR3 in DNA: TGTGCCAGTTCGAACAGGGGAGGGAACTATGGCTACACCTTC. It specifies CASSNRGGNYGYTF.

The J gene is TRBJ2-7, the V gene TRBV27, with 12 bases identical to TRBD1. With 6 bases clipped from V and 0 bases from J, the junction kept 3 bases outside the gene matches. This CDR3 is 15 amino acids long. Germline V CDR1 and CDR2: MNHEY, SMNVEV (reference sequence). The DNA for the CDR3 is TGTGCCAGCAGGTCGGGACAGGGGGCCTCCTACGAGCAGTACGTC. Translation: CASRSGQGASYEQYV.

This clone turned up a few times. The J gene is TRBJ1-1, the V gene TRBV4-2, with a weak D call TRBD1 (6 bases). With 4 bases removed from V and 3 bases from J, the gap between germline ends came to 15 bases. The CDR3 contains 15 residues. Germline lookup yields CDR1 LGHNA and CDR2 YNFKEQ. The CDR3 region is CASSPQGQRDTEAFF. Here the CDR3 DNA reads TGTGCCAGCAGCCCTCAGGGGCAGCGGGACACTGAAGCTTTCTTT.

The chain is built from TRBV7-9 and TRBJ2-1, with D maybe TRBD2 (5 bases). This CDR3 contains 14 residues. From germline, CDR1 is SEHNR and CDR2 FQNEAQ (reference sequence). Trimming left V 2 bases short and J 6 bases short, with 11 bases between. For the CDR3, the DNA is TGTGCCAGCAGCTTATCCCTCGCGGGCAATGAGCAGTTCTTC. Its protein is CASSLSLAGNEQFF. The variable domain in full, completed from reference TRBV7-9 and TRBJ2-1, reads DTGVSQNPRHKITKRGQNVTFRCDPISEHNRLYWYRQTLGQGPEFLTYFQNEAQLEKSRLLSDRFSAERPKGSFSTLEIQRTEQGDSAMYLCASSLSLAGNEQFFGPGTRLTVL.

The rearrangement uses TRBV2 and TRBJ1-2; D not resolved. Trimming took 3 bases from V and 4 from J, leaving 3 bases between them. The CDR3 sequence is 11 residues long. Germline assignment: CDR1 SNHLY and CDR2 FYNNEI. CDR3 coding DNA: TGTGCCAGCAGTGAGGGCTATGGCTACACCTTC. Its protein is CASSEGYGYTF.

This chain connects TRBV5-1 to TRBJ2-3, with 9 positions matching TRBD1. With 4 bases clipped from V and 4 bases from J, the junction kept 4 bases outside the gene matches. Germline V CDR1 and CDR2: SGHRS, YFSETQ. CDR3 length: 14 residues. CDR3 nucleotides: TGCGCCAGCAGCATAGGACAGGGGTCAGATACGCAGTATTTT. It is translated as CASSIGQGSDTQYF.

V and J are TRBV7-2 and TRBJ1-3; 9 bases match TRBD1. The CDR3 loop spans 15 amino acids. From germline, CDR1 is SGHTA and CDR2 FQGNSA. J was trimmed by 3 bases and V by 3 bases; bases with no gene match: 3. CDR3 protein: CASSLLTGGGNTIYF. The CDR3 nucleotides read TGTGCCAGCAGCTTGTTGACAGGGGGTGGAAACACCATATATTTT. The entire variable domain, with the rest obtained from reference TRBV7-2 and TRBJ1-3, is as follows: GAGVSQSPSNKVTEKGKDVELRCDPISGHTALYWYRQSLGQGLEFLIYFQGNSAPDKSGLPSDRFSAERTGGSVSTLTIQRTQQEDSAVYLCASSLLTGGGNTIYFGEGSWLTVV.

This clone was recorded once. The V call is TRBV6-2 or TRBV6-3, the J call TRBJ1-2; D is possibly TRBD1 (5 bases). V lost 3 bases to trimming and J lost 7 bases, with 12 bases between them. CDR3 size: 13 residues. The germline V gene has CDR1 MNHEY and CDR2 SVGEGT. CDR3 region: CASSYREGVGYTF. The CDR3 DNA sequence: TGTGCCAGCAGTTATCGCGAAGGGGTTGGCTACACCTTC.

The J gene is TRBJ2-5, the V gene TRBV7-9; 7 nucleotides line up with TRBD1. Losses at the gene ends were 6 bases for V and 5 bases for J; bases not matched to a gene: 9. CDR1 and CDR2 from the germline V gene are SEHNR and FQNEAQ (reference sequence). This CDR3 comprises 14 residues. DNA of the CDR3: TGTGCCAGCAGTCTTCGGGACAGAGGGGAGACCCAGTACTTC. Its translation: CASSLRDRGETQYF.

This chain joins TRBV4-3 and TRBJ1-5, with a weak D call TRBD1 (5 bases). The V gene's germline CDR1 is LGHNA and CDR2 YSLEER. The V gene lost 0 bases and the J gene lost 0 bases, with 9 bases spanning the gap. The CDR3 loop spans 16 amino acids. The CDR3 DNA is TGCGCCAGCAGCCAAGATCGGGGGTATAGCAATCAGCCCCAGCATTTT. Amino acids: CASSQDRGYSNQPQHF.

J is TRBJ1-5 and V is TRBV18; D not resolved. V dropped 6 bases and J dropped 3 bases, with 15 bases sitting between them. The CDR3 covers 15 residues. CDR1 KGHSH and CDR2 LQKENI come from the germline V gene. The CDR3 DNA follows: TGTGCCAGCTCCCTGGCGGGATCGTTCAATCAGCCCCAGCATTTT. Amino acids: CASSLAGSFNQPQHF.

This clone was detected only once. The chain is built from TRBV6-1 and TRBJ2-3; TRBD1 agrees at 7 bases. Germline CDR1 and CDR2: MNHNS and SASEGT. Unmatched junction bases numbered 3, after V lost 3 bases and J lost 0 bases. This CDR3 contains 15 residues. DNA of the CDR3: TGTGCCAGCAGTGATCCAGGGGGTAGCACAGATACGCAGTATTTT. This sequence encodes CASSDPGGSTDTQYF.

The chain is built from TRBV5-1 and TRBJ2-1; D unresolved. In germline, CDR1 is SGHRS, CDR2 YFSETQ. This CDR3 contains 13 residues. V lost 0 bases and J 7 bases, leaving 8 bases between the germline ends. CDR3 DNA: TGCGCCAGCAGCTTGGCCAAAGAGAATGAGCAGTTCTTC. It translates to CASSLAKENEQFF. Using reference TRBV5-1 and TRBJ2-1 for the parts outside the CDR3, the full variable domain is KAGVTQTPRYLIKTRGQQVTLSCSPISGHRSVSWYQQTPGQGLQFLFEYFSETQRNKGNFPGRFSGRQFSNSRSEMNVSTLELGDSALYLCASSLAKENEQFFGPGTRLTVL.

This clone has a single count. The gene calls are TRBV5-1 and TRBJ1-1; D gene unclear. The V end lost 2 bases, the J end lost 6 bases, and 17 bases lay between the germline ends. The CDR3 sequence is 15 residues long. Per the germline V gene, CDR1 is SGHRS and CDR2 is YFSETQ. The CDR3 nucleotides are TGCGCCAGCAGCTTTCGGAGTCTGGAATTGGCTGAAGCTTTCTTT. Its protein is CASSFRSLELAEAFF.